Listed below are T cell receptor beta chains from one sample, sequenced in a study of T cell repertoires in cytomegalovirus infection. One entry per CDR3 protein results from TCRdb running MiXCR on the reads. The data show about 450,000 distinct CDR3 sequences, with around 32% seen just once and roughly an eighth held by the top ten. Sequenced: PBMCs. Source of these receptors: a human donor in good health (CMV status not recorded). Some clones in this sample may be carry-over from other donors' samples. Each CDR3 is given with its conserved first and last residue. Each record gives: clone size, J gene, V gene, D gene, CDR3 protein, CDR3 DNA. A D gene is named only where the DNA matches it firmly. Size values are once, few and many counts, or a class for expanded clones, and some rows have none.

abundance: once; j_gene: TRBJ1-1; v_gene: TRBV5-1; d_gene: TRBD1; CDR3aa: CASSEPGQRNTEAFF; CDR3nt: TGCGCCAGCAGCGAGCCGGGACAGAGAAACACTGAAGCTTTCTTT
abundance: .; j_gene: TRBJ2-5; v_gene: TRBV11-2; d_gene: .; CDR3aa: CASRSGPSWETQYF; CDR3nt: TGTGCCAGCAGGTCGGGACCCTCGTGGGAGACCCAGTACTTC
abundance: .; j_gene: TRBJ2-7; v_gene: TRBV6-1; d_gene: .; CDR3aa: CATLSGSSYEQYF; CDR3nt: TGTGCCACCCTTAGCGGAAGCTCCTACGAGCAGTACTTC
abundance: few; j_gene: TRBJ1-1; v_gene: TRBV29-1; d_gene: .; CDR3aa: CSVVGRMNTEAFF; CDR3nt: TGCAGCGTTGTGGGCCGCATGAACACTGAAGCTTTCTTT
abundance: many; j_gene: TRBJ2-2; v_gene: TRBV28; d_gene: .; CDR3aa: CASNEGYTGELFF; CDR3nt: TGTGCCAGCAACGAGGGGTACACCGGGGAGCTGTTTTTT
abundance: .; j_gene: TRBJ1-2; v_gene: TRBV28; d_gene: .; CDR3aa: CASSPPRGNYGYTF; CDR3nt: TGTGCCAGCAGTCCCCCTCGAGGGAACTATGGCTACACCTTC
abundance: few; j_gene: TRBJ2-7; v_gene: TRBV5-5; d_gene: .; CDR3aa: CASSLGPHYEQYF; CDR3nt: TGTGCCAGCAGCTTGGGACCGCACTACGAGCAGTACTTC
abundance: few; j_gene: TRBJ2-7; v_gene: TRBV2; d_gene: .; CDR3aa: CASSGTGIPHEQYF; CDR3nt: TGTGCCAGCAGTGGTACAGGAATTCCCCACGAGCAGTACTTC
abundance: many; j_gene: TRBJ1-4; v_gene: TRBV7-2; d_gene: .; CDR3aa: CASSLHATNEKLFF; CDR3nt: TGTGCCAGCAGCTTACATGCAACTAATGAAAAACTGTTTTTT
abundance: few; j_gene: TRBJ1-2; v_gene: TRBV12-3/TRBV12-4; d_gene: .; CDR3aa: CAIRGPYGYTF; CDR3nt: TGTGCCATCAGGGGACCTTATGGCTACACCTTC
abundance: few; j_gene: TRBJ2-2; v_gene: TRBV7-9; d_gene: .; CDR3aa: CASSLVLRAPNTGELFF; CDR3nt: TGTGCCAGCAGCTTAGTTCTCCGGGCTCCGAACACCGGGGAGCTGTTTTTT
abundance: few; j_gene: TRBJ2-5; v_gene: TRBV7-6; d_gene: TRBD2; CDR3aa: CASSQTAGAWETQYF; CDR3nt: TGTGCCAGCAGCCAGACGGCGGGAGCATGGGAGACCCAGTACTTC
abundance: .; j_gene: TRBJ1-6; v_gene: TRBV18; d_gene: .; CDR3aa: CASSPQVGRADSPLHF; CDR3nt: TGTGCCAGCTCACCACAAGTGGGCAGGGCTGATTCACCCCTCCACTTT
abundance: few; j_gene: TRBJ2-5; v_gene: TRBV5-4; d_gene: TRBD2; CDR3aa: CASSAPLAGVGETQYF; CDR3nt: TGTGCCAGCAGCGCGCCACTAGCGGGGGTAGGAGAGACCCAGTACTTC
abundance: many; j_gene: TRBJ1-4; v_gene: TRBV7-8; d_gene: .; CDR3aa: CASSWNMEANEKLFF; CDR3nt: TGTGCCAGCAGCTGGAACATGGAGGCTAATGAAAAACTGTTTTTT
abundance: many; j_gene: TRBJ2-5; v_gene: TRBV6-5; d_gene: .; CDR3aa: CASNEGGGETQYF; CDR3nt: TGTGCCAGCAACGAGGGAGGTGGGGAGACCCAGTACTTC
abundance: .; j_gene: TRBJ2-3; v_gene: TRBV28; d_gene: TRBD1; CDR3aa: CASSPGQGTATDTQYF; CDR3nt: TGTGCCAGCAGTCCGGGACAGGGTACAGCCACAGATACGCAGTATTTT
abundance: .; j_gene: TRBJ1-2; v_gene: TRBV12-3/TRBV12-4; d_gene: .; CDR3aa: CASSSPPGLDGYTF; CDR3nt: TGTGCCAGCAGTTCCCCCCCCGGTTTGGATGGCTACACCTTC
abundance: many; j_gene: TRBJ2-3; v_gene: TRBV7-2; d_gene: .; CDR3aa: CASSSNMADTQYF; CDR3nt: TGTGCCAGCAGCTCAAACATGGCTGATACGCAGTATTTT
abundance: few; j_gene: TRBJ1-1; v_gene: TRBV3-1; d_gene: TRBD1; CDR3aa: CASSLNIKTGPTEAFF; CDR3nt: TGTGCCAGCAGCCTGAATATAAAGACAGGGCCCACTGAAGCTTTCTTT
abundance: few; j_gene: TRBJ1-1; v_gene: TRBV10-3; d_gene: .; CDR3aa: CAISDRGNTEAFF; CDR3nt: TGTGCCATCAGTGACAGGGGAAACACTGAAGCTTTCTTT
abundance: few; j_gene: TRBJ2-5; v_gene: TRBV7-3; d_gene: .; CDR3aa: CASSLKSPRRAGETQYF; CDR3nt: TGTGCCAGCAGCTTAAAATCCCCTAGGCGGGCCGGGGAGACCCAGTACTTC
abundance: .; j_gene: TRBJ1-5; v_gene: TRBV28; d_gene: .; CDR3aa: CASSTDPAPGRPQHF; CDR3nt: TGTGCCAGCAGTACGGACCCCGCTCCCGGAAGGCCCCAGCATTTT
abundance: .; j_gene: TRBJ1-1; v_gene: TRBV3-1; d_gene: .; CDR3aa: CASSQAGTATIEAFF; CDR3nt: TGTGCCAGCAGCCAAGCCGGGACGGCTACCATTGAAGCTTTCTTT
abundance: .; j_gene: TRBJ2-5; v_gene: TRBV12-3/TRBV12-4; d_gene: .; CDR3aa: CASSLRGPETQYF; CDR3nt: TGTGCCAGCAGTTTGCGTGGACCTGAGACCCAGTACTTC
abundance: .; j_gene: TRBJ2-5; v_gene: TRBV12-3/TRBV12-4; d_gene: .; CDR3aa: CASSSYRPGRDAQYF; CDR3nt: TGTGCCAGCAGTTCTTATCGTCCAGGGCGGGACGCCCAGTACTTC
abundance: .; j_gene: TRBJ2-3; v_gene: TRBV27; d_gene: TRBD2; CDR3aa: CASSLSGASTDRQYF; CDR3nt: TGTGCCAGCAGTCTGAGCGGGGCTAGCACAGATAGGCAGTACTTT
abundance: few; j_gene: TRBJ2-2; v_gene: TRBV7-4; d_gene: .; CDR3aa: CASSPPGIAATGELFF; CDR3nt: TGTGCCAGCAGCCCTCCGGGGATAGCGGCCACCGGGGAGCTGTTTTTT
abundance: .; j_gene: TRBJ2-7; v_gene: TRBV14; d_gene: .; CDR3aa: CASSQELGSEQYF; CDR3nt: TGTGCCAGCAGCCAAGAATTGGGTAGCGAGCAGTACTTC
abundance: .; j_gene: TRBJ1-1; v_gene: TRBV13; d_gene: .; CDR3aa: CASSRQALTYEAFF; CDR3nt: TGTGCCAGCAGCCGACAGGCGTTGACCTATGAAGCTTTCTTT
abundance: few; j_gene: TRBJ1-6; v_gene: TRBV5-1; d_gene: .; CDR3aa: CASSLGEGRSYNSPLHF; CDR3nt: TGCGCCAGCAGCTTGGGGGAGGGCCGCTCCTATAATTCACCCCTCCACTTT
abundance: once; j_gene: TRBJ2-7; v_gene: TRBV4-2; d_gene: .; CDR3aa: CASSQAVGSGSSTTYEQYF; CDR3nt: TGTGCCAGCAGCCAAGCGGTCGGGTCCGGCTCCAGCACGACCTACGAGCAGTACTTC
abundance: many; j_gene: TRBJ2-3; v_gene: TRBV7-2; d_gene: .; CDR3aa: CASSLEDPRDTQYF; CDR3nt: TGTGCCAGCAGCTTAGAGGACCCGAGAGATACGCAGTATTTT
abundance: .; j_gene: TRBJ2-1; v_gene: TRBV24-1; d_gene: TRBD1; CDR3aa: CATSDSTGLKNEQFF; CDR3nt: TGTGCCACCAGTGATTCGACAGGGCTGAAGAATGAGCAGTTCTTC
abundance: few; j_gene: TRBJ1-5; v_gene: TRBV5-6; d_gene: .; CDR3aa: CASSLGMAPAPQPQHF; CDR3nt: TGTGCCAGCAGCTTGGGTATGGCACCCGCTCCGCAGCCCCAGCATTTT
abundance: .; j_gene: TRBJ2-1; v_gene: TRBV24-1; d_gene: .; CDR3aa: CATSRTRAGPNEQFF; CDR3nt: TGTGCCACCAGTCGCACAAGGGCGGGACCCAATGAGCAGTTCTTC
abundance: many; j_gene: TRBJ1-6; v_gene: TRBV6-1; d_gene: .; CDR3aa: CASSDRFNSPLHF; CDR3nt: TGTGCCAGCAGTGACCGATTTAATTCACCCCTCCACTTT
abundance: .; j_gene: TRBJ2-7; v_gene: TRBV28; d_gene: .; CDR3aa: CASLGHTSSYEQYF; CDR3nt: TGTGCCAGCCTGGGACACACGAGCTCCTACGAGCAGTACTTC
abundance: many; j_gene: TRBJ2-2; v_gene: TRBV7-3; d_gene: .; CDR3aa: CASSLGTGTNTGELFF; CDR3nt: TGTGCCAGCAGCTTAGGTACAGGGACGAACACCGGGGAGCTGTTTTTT
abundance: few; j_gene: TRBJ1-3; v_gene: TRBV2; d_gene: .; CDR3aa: CASSANPFGTRPRGNTIYF; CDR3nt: TGTGCCAGCAGCGCCAACCCCTTTGGGACACGACCACGGGGAAACACCATATATTTT
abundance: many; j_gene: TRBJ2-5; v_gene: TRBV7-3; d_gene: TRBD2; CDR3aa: CASSSSGAGGTQYF; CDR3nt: TGTGCCAGCAGCTCAAGCGGGGCCGGGGGGACCCAGTACTTC
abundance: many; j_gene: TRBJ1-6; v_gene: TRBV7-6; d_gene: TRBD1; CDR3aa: CASSLGTTGATNSPLHF; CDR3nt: TGTGCCAGCAGCTTAGGCACTACAGGGGCCACTAATTCACCCCTCCACTTT
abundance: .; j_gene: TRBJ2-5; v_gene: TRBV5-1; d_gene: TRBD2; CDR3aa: CASSLGLADQETQYF; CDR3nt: TGCGCCAGCAGCTTGGGACTAGCGGATCAAGAGACCCAGTACTTC
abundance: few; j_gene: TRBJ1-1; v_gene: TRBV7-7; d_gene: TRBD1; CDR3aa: CASSPLTGGGTEAFF; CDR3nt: TGTGCTAGCAGCCCGCTGACAGGGGGAGGGACTGAAGCTTTCTTT
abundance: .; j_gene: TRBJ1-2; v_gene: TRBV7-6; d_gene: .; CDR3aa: CASSLGGNYCYTF; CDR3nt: TGTGCCAGCAGCCTAGGGGGGAACTATTGCTACACCTTC
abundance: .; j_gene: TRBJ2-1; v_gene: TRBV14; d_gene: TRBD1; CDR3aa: CASSPPGQLEQFF; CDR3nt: TGTGCCAGCAGCCCCCCGGGACAGTTAGAGCAGTTCTTC
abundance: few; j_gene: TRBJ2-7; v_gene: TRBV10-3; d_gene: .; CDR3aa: CAISEPRTASSSYEQYF; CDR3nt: TGTGCCATCAGTGAGCCTCGGACAGCCTCCAGCTCCTACGAGCAGTACTTC
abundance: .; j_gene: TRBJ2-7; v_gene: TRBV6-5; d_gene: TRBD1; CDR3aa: CASSKTSGTGVPYEQYF; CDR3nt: TGTGCCAGCAGTAAGACATCCGGGACAGGGGTCCCCTACGAGCAGTACTTC
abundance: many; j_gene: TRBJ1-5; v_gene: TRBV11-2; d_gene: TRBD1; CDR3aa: CASSQGGTNQPQHF; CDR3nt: TGTGCCAGCAGCCAGGGGGGGACCAATCAGCCCCAGCATTTT
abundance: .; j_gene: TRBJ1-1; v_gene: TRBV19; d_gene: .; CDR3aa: CASSNGAEAFF; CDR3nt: TGTGCCAGTAGCAACGGGGCTGAAGCTTTCTTT
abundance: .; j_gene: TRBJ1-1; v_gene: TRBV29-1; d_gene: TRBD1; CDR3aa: CSVGQGLMNTEAFF; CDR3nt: TGCAGCGTGGGACAGGGGCTAATGAACACTGAAGCTTTCTTT
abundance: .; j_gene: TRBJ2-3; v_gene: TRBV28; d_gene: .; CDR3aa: CASTPSGSGDGTDTQYF; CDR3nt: TGTGCCAGCACCCCCTCTGGGTCTGGGGATGGCACAGATACGCAGTATTTT
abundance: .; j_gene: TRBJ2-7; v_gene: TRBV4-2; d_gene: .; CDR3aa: CASSQAQTYEQYF; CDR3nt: TGTGCCAGCAGCCAAGCTCAGACCTACGAGCAGTACTTC
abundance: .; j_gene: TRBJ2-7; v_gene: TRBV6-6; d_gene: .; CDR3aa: CASSYYRTRSSYEQYF; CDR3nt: TGTGCCAGCAGTTACTACCGGACACGGAGCTCCTACGAGCAGTACTTC
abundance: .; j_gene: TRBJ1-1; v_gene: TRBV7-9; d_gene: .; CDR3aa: CASSLVGARPDFSNTEAFF; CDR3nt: TGTGCCAGCAGCTTAGTAGGAGCCAGACCAGATTTCTCGAACACTGAAGCTTTCTTT
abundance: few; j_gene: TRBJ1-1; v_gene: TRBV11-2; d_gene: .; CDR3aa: CASSRPGGVGTEAFF; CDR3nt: TGTGCCAGCAGCCGCCCTGGAGGGGTGGGGACTGAAGCTTTCTTT